These 13 T cell receptor beta chains were sequenced from one sample in a study of OX40 agonist ivuxolimab in advanced cancers. This table comes from immunoSEQ multiplex PCR, and its TCRdb copy is limited to in-frame clones, with some not included. Of around 40,000 clones in the sample, around 86% were seen once. This specimen consisted of CD4+ or CD8+ T cells sorted from blood, obtained in a trial of the OX40 agonist ivuxolimab. The origin of the receptors is an adult with an advanced solid tumor such as melanoma, head and neck, liver or kidney cancer.

The chain couples TRBV27 to TRBJ1-4, with D possibly being TRBD1 (6 bases). CDR1 and CDR2 from the germline V gene are MNHEY and SMNVEV (reference sequence). The length of the CDR3 is 17 residues. The ends were cut back, 0 bases at V and 0 bases at J, with 11 bases in the middle. In DNA form, the CDR3 reads TGTGCCAGCAGTTTATCCCAGGGGCTGGCAACTAATGAAAAACTGTTTTTT. Protein sequence: CASSLSQGLATNEKLFF.

The chain recombines TRBV28 with TRBJ2-5, with 11 bases aligning to TRBD2. From germline, CDR1 is MDHEN and CDR2 SYDVKM. The CDR3 contains 16 residues. The V gene end was trimmed by 8 bases and the J gene end by 5 bases; junction bases not matched to a gene: 13. The chain's CDR3 is CASGTGTSGFEETQYF. CDR3 nucleotide sequence: TGTGCCAGCGGCACCGGGACTAGCGGATTCGAGGAGACCCAGTACTTC.

The chain has TRBV5-5 and TRBJ1-5; no firm D call. V shed 0 bases and J shed 3 bases, with 16 bases lying between them. Germline CDR1 SGHKS, CDR2 YYEKEE (reference sequence). This CDR3 has 17 amino acids. CDR3 coding DNA: TGTGCCAGCAGCTTGGGGATGCTGGGGTATGTCAATCAGCCCCAGCATTTT. Protein sequence: CASSLGMLGYVNQPQHF.

The chain is built from TRBV5-4 and TRBJ1-1; D call uncertain. Germline V gene sequence: CDR1 SGHNT, CDR2 YYREEE (reference sequence). The CDR3 consists of 14 residues. V lost 6 bases and J 2 bases, leaving 14 bases between the germline ends. The CDR3 bases are TGTGCCAGCACCCCTGGCAGCAAAAACACTGAAGCTTTCTTT. It encodes CASTPGSKNTEAFF.

The chain recombines TRBV4-3 with TRBJ1-2; unclear D gene. Trimming took 0 bases from V and 0 from J, leaving 8 bases between them. Germline CDR1 LGHNA, CDR2 YSLEER. This CDR3 has 15 amino acids. In DNA form, the CDR3 reads TGCGCCAGCAGCCAAGACTATATAGCTAACTATGGCTACACCTTC. The encoded protein is CASSQDYIANYGYTF.

The chain recombines TRBV9 with TRBJ2-3, with 7 bases lining up with TRBD1. The CDR3 extends over 13 amino acids. Germline CDR1 reads SGDLS; CDR2 reads YYNGEE. V lost 4 bases, J lost 5 bases, and 4 bases stayed unmatched. CDR3 loop: CASSRDSLDTQYF. For the CDR3, the DNA is TGTGCCAGCAGCCGGGACAGCTTAGATACGCAGTATTTT.

The genes are TRBV5-5 and TRBJ1-5; unclear D gene. Trimming shortened V by 4 bases and J by 2 bases, and 16 bases separated the two germline ends. There are 16 residues in the CDR3. Germline assignment: CDR1 SGHKS and CDR2 YYEKEE (reference sequence). In DNA form, the CDR3 reads TGTGCCAGCAGCCAAAGGCCCTGGCGGGGCAATCAGCCCCAGCATTTT. Amino acid sequence: CASSQRPWRGNQPQHF.

In this sample, this clone turned up a few times. The chain joins TRBV7-9 to TRBJ2-7; TRBD2 aligns across 13 bases. The CDR3 is 16 amino acids. J was trimmed by 4 bases and V by 5 bases; bases with no gene match: 8. Germline CDR1 is SEHNR and CDR2 is FQNEAQ (reference sequence). CDR3 sequence reads: CASSPGLAGHWYEQYF. The CDR3 DNA is TGTGCCAGCAGCCCGGGACTAGCGGGACACTGGTACGAGCAGTACTTC.

The count of this clone is one. The chain links TRBV10-3 to TRBJ1-5; a possible D gene is TRBD1 (6 bases). The CDR3 length is 14 residues. The germline V gene has CDR1 ENHRY and CDR2 SYGVKD. The ends were cut back, 0 bases at V and 5 bases at J, with 8 bases in the middle. CDR3 bases: TGTGCCATCAGTGAGTCAGGGGGTGATCAGCCCCAGCATTTT. This gives the protein CAISESGGDQPQHF.

V usage is TRBV18 and J usage is TRBJ2-1, with D maybe TRBD2 (6 bases). The CDR3 sequence is 15 residues long. V shed 3 bases and J shed 7 bases, with 16 bases lying between them. The germline V gene has CDR1 KGHSH and CDR2 LQKENI. The CDR3 here is CASSPGEALGNEQFF. The CDR3 bases are TGTGCCAGCTCACCGGGGGAGGCCCTGGGGAATGAGCAGTTCTTC.

J is TRBJ1-2 and V is TRBV6-5; 9 nucleotides match TRBD1. The CDR3 length is 16 residues. The J segment lost 8 bases and the V segment lost 2 bases, leaving 12 bases of the junction unmatched. Germline CDR1 and CDR2: MNHEY and SVGAGI. The CDR3 spells CASSYQRGQGIWGYTF. In DNA form, the CDR3 reads TGTGCCAGCAGTTACCAACGGGGACAGGGAATATGGGGCTACACCTTC.

The V and J genes are TRBV15 and TRBJ1-5; D gene ambiguous. In germline, CDR1 is LNHNV, CDR2 YYDKDF (reference sequence). The ends were cut back, 8 bases at V and 0 bases at J, with 5 bases in the middle. The CDR3 is 12 amino acids. CDR3 sequence (DNA): TGTGCCACCGGCGGTAGCAATCAGCCCCAGCATTTT. Translated, it gives CATGGSNQPQHF.

The rearrangement links TRBV28 to TRBJ2-5; D unresolved. This CDR3 is 13 amino acids long. From germline, CDR1 is MDHEN and CDR2 SYDVKM. V lost 9 bases to trimming and J lost 3 bases, with 14 bases between them. CDR3 region: CASCRAVEETQYF. The DNA for the CDR3 is TGTGCCAGTTGTAGGGCAGTGGAAGAGACCCAGTACTTC.